This TCR beta chain was profiled in a study of CD8+CD57+ T cells in acquired aplastic anemia. Genomic DNA templated the TCR beta VDJ and CDR3 profiling. Via MiXCR, TCRdb re-called the reads, giving one row per CDR3 protein. The sample holds about 160,000 distinct CDR3 sequences; around 48% are singletons and the top ten take about 30%. With regard to this clonotype: Antigen unknown. One junction end does not reproduce the germline sequence, and a read error may be involved.

CD8+CD57+ cell expansion, shown by flow cytometry, had occurred in the patients selected for sequencing. Everyone among the patients had severe acquired aplastic anemia. Broader study findings: Controls did not differ significantly from patients in CD8+ Simpson's diversity.

The CDR3 covers 12 residues. Per germline, CDR1 DFQATT and CDR2 SNEGSKA (reference sequence). The sample was sorted CD4+, CD8+, or CD8+CD57+ T cells (not recorded which) from PBMCs. This clonotype was obtained from a human donor with aplastic anemia. This sequence joins TRBV20-1 and TRBJ1-6; possibly TRBD1 for D (5 bases). CDR3 nucleotide sequence: TGCAGTGGAACGAGAGCGGGGGTACGCCCCCTCTTT. This translates into CSGTRAGVRPLF.